A selection of T cell receptor beta chains follows, all from one sample in a study of blood T cell repertoires in COVID-19. Some clones are missing from TCRdb's copy, which holds only in-frame ones; the method was immunoSEQ multiplex PCR. The sample lists 200,000 to 250,000 clones; roughly 86% were seen once. Sequencing used peripheral blood. These receptors were collected from a woman between 55 and 75 years old with acute or convalescent COVID-19. Each CDR3 is given without its conserved first and last residue. The listing skips clone size in some rows; elsewhere it reads once, few, many or a size class.

V gene: TRBV30
clone size: NA
CDR3 length: 11
J gene: TRBJ1-5
CDR3 protein: AWSTGFNQPQH

V gene: TRBV11-1
clone size: NA
CDR3 length: 13
J gene: TRBJ2-5
CDR3 protein: ASSHTGGWQETQY

V gene: TRBV29-1
clone size: NA
CDR3 length: 14
J gene: TRBJ2-1
CDR3 protein: SVEDKNRVTYNEQF

V gene: TRBV5-8
clone size: NA
CDR3 length: 15
J gene: TRBJ2-5
CDR3 protein: ASSLDRGGAGKETQY

V gene: TRBV11-3
clone size: NA
CDR3 length: 12
J gene: TRBJ1-3
CDR3 protein: ASSLGGDQDTIY

V gene: TRBV3-1/TRBV3-2
clone size: NA
CDR3 length: 14
J gene: TRBJ2-1
CDR3 protein: ASSLLPGLAGNEQF

V gene: TRBV9
clone size: NA
CDR3 length: 11
J gene: TRBJ1-2
CDR3 protein: ASSVAPRGGYT

V gene: TRBV24-1
clone size: NA
CDR3 length: 12
J gene: TRBJ2-7
CDR3 protein: ATSDRDRVYEQY

V gene: TRBV11-2
clone size: NA
CDR3 length: 14
J gene: TRBJ2-7
CDR3 protein: ASSLEGGTGLYEQY

V gene: TRBV19
clone size: once
CDR3 length: 11
J gene: TRBJ2-3
CDR3 protein: ASSIQGTDTQY

V gene: TRBV6-6
clone size: few
CDR3 length: 12
J gene: TRBJ2-2
CDR3 protein: ASVLAGATGELF

V gene: TRBV15
clone size: NA
CDR3 length: 14
J gene: TRBJ2-1
CDR3 protein: ATSSYSGGGDNEQF

V gene: TRBV5-6
clone size: once
CDR3 length: 13
J gene: TRBJ1-4
CDR3 protein: ASSFFGQGDEKLF